What follows are 9 T cell receptor beta chains derived from one specimen sequenced in a study of T cells after yellow fever vaccination. MiXCR was run by TCRdb on the 5' RACE reads, yielding one entry per CDR3 protein. In the table there are some 110,000 distinct CDR3 sequences, roughly 7.2% of which are singletons. The specimen comprised CD4+ T cells sorted from PBMCs, sampled roughly 45 days after the first yellow fever vaccination. Receptors originate from a man aged 18-30 years who received the YFV17D yellow fever vaccine.

The rearrangement uses TRBV28 and TRBJ1-5; TRBD1 matches at 10 bases. Trimming took 1 base from V and 6 from J; bases not matched to a gene: 6. Germline CDR1 is MDHEN and CDR2 is SYDVKM. The CDR3 is 16 amino acids. The CDR3, as DNA: TGTGCCAGCAGTTTATATCGACAGGGGGCTGGTCAGCCCCAGCATTTT. Translated: CASSLYRQGAGQPQHF.

The chain uses TRBV7-2 and TRBJ2-7; TRBD2 aligns across 7 bases. Unmatched junction bases numbered 7, after V lost 5 bases and J lost 6 bases. From germline, CDR1 is SGHTA and CDR2 FQGNSA. The CDR3 loop spans 13 amino acids. The CDR3 is CASSGRVRGEQYF. Here the CDR3 DNA reads TGTGCCAGCAGCGGGAGGGTGCGGGGCGAGCAGTACTTC.

This clonotype was observed many times. V gene TRBV12-3 or TRBV12-4 combines with J gene TRBJ2-5; 10 nucleotides line up with TRBD2. The CDR3 extends over 14 amino acids. V dropped 6 bases and J dropped 7; count of bases not matched to a gene: 8. CDR3 region: CASSRLTSGWTQYF. The DNA of the CDR3 is TGTGCCAGCAGCCGTCTGACTAGCGGGTGGACCCAGTACTTC.

This clonotype was counted ten times or more. The chain couples TRBV5-6 to TRBJ2-3, with no clear D. Germline lookup yields CDR1 SGHDT and CDR2 YYEEEE. Trimming cost V 4 bases and J 4 bases, with 10 bases left between them. The CDR3 extends over 13 amino acids. CDR3 amino acids: CASSMTSADTQYF. The CDR3 DNA follows: TGTGCCAGCAGCATGACCTCAGCAGATACGCAGTATTTT.

This clonotype appeared a single time. This may be a read error: a much more frequent sequence differs by one nucleotide. The chain combines TRBV24-1 with TRBJ2-3, with 11 positions matching TRBD1. The CDR3 has 15 amino acids. CDR1 KGHDR and CDR2 SFDVKD come from the germline V gene. The CDR3 here is CDTSGQGASPDTQYF. CDR3 DNA sequence: TGTGACACCAGTGGACAGGGGGCAAGTCCAGATACGCAGTATTTT.

This clonotype was found many times. The genes are TRBV7-9 and TRBJ2-1; 8 nucleotides line up with TRBD2. The CDR3 loop spans 14 amino acids. V dropped 8 bases and J dropped 0; count of bases not matched to a gene: 3. CDR1 is SEHNR, CDR2 FQNEAQ, per germline (reference sequence). The CDR3 DNA is TGTGCCAGCCCCGGGGGGGTCTCCTACAATGAGCAGTTCTTC. Protein sequence: CASPGGVSYNEQFF.

This clonotype appeared many times. J is TRBJ2-3 and V is TRBV27; no clear D. The CDR3 contains 13 residues. Per germline, CDR1 MNHEY and CDR2 SMNVEV (reference sequence). The V and J ends lost 3 bases and 2 bases respectively, with 6 bases between them. The CDR3 here is CASSFQVTDTQYF. The CDR3, as DNA: TGTGCCAGCAGTTTTCAAGTCACAGATACGCAGTATTTT.

Ten or more counts support this clonotype. V is TRBV19 and J is TRBJ1-6; 9 bases align to TRBD1. CDR3 length: 13 amino acids. The V segment lost 3 bases and the J segment 10 bases; nucleotides outside the gene matches: 1. Looked up from germline, CDR1 is LNHDA and CDR2 is SQIVND (reference sequence). As DNA, the CDR3 is TGTGCCAGTAGTATGGGACAGGGCTCACCCCTCCACTTT. Amino acids: CASSMGQGSPLHF.

The CDR3 protein is CASSEQGMEADTQYF. For the CDR3, the DNA is TGTGCCAGCAGTGAACAGGGGATGGAAGCAGATACGCAGTATTTT. The chain recombines TRBV2 with TRBJ2-3, with D perhaps matching TRBD1 (6 bases). Trimming left V 2 bases short and J 4 bases short, with 13 bases between. Germline V gene sequence: CDR1 SNHLY, CDR2 FYNNEI. This CDR3 is 15 amino acids long.